Ten or more counts support the clone carrying this TCR beta chain. Antigen: not known. The ends lost 4 bases at V and 0 bases at J; junction bases unmatched: 4. This CDR3 has 16 residues. Per the germline V gene, CDR1 is SGHRS and CDR2 is YFSETQ. The sample comes from a study of spatial heterogeneity in lung cancer. Time point specified: sample taken at primary tumor resection. TCRdb fed the 5' RACE reads into MiXCR, producing one record per CDR3 protein. Of approximately 2,500 distinct CDR3 sequences in the sample, more than 6.5% are singletons; the top ten hold approximately 24%. Findings and limits, study-wide: Alpha chains reached an estimated coverage of roughly 7% of tumor T cells, and beta chains approximately 13%. Intratumoral expanded alpha and beta TCR counts were found to track tumor mutation counts.

Sequencing was performed on lung tumor tissue, taken at surgery. The TCR sequence derives from a female donor with early-stage non-small cell lung cancer. V is TRBV5-1 and J is TRBJ2-2, with TRBD2 matching over 9 bases. The CDR3 is CASSPGTSSNTGELFF. The CDR3 DNA is TGCGCCAGCAGCCCCGGGACTAGCTCGAACACCGGGGAGCTGTTTTTT. Full variable domain (missing parts from reference TRBV5-1 and TRBJ2-2): KAGVTQTPRYLIKTRGQQVTLSCSPISGHRSVSWYQQTPGQGLQFLFEYFSETQRNKGNFPGRFSGRQFSNSRSEMNVSTLELGDSALYLCASSPGTSSNTGELFFGEGSRLTVL.